This TCR beta chain was identified during a study of T-cell reconstitution after alpha-beta-depleted transplantation in children. Losses at the gene ends were 7 bases for V and 7 bases for J; bases not matched to a gene: 12. The germline gives CDR1 SGHDT, CDR2 YYEEEE. The CDR3 spans 15 residues. This sample's TCRbeta library carried unique molecular identifier barcodes. TCRdb reprocessed the PCR reads via MiXCR and lists one record per CDR3 protein. Of nearly 550,000 distinct CDR3 sequences detected, about 17% appear once; the ten largest clones hold 3% to 3.5%. The sequence was obtained from a human donor who donated a stem cell graft to a child with acute lymphoblastic leukemia. The sequencing used PBMCs from the stem cell graft donor, collected from the stem cell graft. The chain employs TRBV5-6 and TRBJ2-3; 10 bases are shared with TRBD2. As DNA, the CDR3 is TGTGCCAGCGGCGTTCTAGCGGGAGCTCGAAATACGCAGTATTTT. The encoded protein is CASGVLAGARNTQYF.